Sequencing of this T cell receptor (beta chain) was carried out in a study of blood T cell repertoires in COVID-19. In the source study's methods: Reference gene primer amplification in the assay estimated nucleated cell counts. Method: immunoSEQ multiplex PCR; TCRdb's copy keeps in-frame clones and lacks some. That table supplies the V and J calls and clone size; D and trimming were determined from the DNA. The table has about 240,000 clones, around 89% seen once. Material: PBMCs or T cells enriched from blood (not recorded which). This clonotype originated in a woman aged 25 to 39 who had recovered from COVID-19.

CDR3 DNA sequence: TGTGCCAGCTCCCCCGGGGGACAGGTAGCCTCACTCTCTGGGGCCAACGTCCTGACTTTC. Translation gives CASSPGGQVASLSGANVLTF. The chain has TRBV18 and TRBJ2-6; 8 bases align to TRBD1. The J segment lost 0 bases and the V segment lost 6 bases, leaving 16 bases of the junction unmatched. The CDR3 consists of 20 residues. The germline V gene has CDR1 KGHSH and CDR2 LQKENI.